The clone carrying this T cell receptor beta chain showed up many times. Its antigen remains unidentified. The data belong to a study of T cells in Graves' hyperthyroidism and ophthalmopathy. Whole-study results and caveats: In blood, most of the thyroid clonotypes expanded above 0.001 were also present. A 13 V-J model separated ophthalmopathy from stable hyperthyroidism.

RNA transcripts gave rise to amplified TCR beta CDR3 regions. HTBI primers were the set used in a first-round RT-PCR of the TCR CDR3. TCRdb reanalysed the multiplex PCR reads using MiXCR and keeps one entry per CDR3 protein. The sample shows more than 350,000 distinct CDR3 sequences, approximately 14% of them seen only once. Investigators excluded patients with uncontrolled infection, other autoimmune disease, pregnancy or lactation. The source of the PBMCs was roughly 10 ml of fresh peripheral blood. This CDR3 is 17 amino acids long. V was shortened by 1 base and J by 0 bases, with 13 bases between the two germline ends. CDR1 and CDR2 from the germline V gene are LGHDT and YNNKEL (reference sequence).

Source material: blood. The source is a woman aged 25 to 39 with Graves' ophthalmopathy. The gene calls are TRBV3-1 and TRBJ2-4; no clear D gene. The CDR3 bases are TGTGCCAGCAGCCAAGGGCCATTTCGTTCAGCCAAAAACATTCAGTACTTC. Protein sequence: CASSQGPFRSAKNIQYF.